The 25 T cell receptor beta chains given below trace back to one sample, sequenced in a study of tumor-infiltrating lymphocytes in primary liver carcinoma. Making TCR beta cDNA involved 400 to 600 ng total RNA and a constant-region primer. Amplification in three nested multiplex PCR rounds with slightly modified ARM-PCR gave rise to TCR beta libraries. The first two PCR rounds, approximately 10 cycles each, used TRBV1-TRBV30 forward primers and a C-beta reverse primer. TCRdb processed the multiplex PCR reads anew with MiXCR; each CDR3 protein has one entry. Of some 64,000 distinct CDR3 sequences listed, about two thirds were seen once; the top ten hold about 40%. Co-extracted RNA and DNA came from roughly 20-30 mg of unsorted bulk tissue. The sequencing sample was made of liver tumor tissue from sampling region 4. Subset defined: tumor region T4, right-lateral pole. These receptors all stem from a man aged 40-49 years with primary liver carcinoma and hepatitis B virus infection.

A word on this clonotype: This CDR3 is missing its conserved last phenylalanine or tryptophan, likely due to a read error. V is TRBV6-2 or TRBV6-3 and J is TRBJ1-5, with unresolved D. V lost 7 bases, J lost 10 bases, and 11 bases lay in between. CDR1 and CDR2 from the germline V gene are MNHEY and SVGEGT. The CDR3 is 11 amino acids. The CDR3 DNA reads TGTGCCAGCACGGATGGGCAACCCCAGCATTCT. Its protein product is CASTDGQPQHS.

Regarding this clonotype: One end of the junction varies from germline; a read error may be responsible. The chain's CDR3 is CASEAVRADKAGEMFF. DNA of the CDR3: TGTGCCAGTGAGGCGGTTAGGGCAGACAAAGCCGGGGAGATGTTTTTT. The J gene is TRBJ2-2, the V gene TRBV11-2; maybe TRBD2 (5 bases). The CDR3 has 16 amino acids. Looked up from germline, CDR1 is SGHAT and CDR2 is FQNNGV.

A remark on this clonotype: One end of the junction fails to match germline, which may point to a read error. The rearrangement uses TRBV5-5 and TRBJ2-5, with D perhaps assigned TRBD1 or TRBD2 (5 bases each). This CDR3 contains 14 residues. Per germline, CDR1 SGHKS and CDR2 YYEKEE (reference sequence). The DNA for the CDR3 is TGTGCCAGCAGCTCGAAGAATAGGGGAGAGACCCATTACTTC. Amino acids: CASSSKNRGETHYF.

A remark on this clonotype: This CDR3 fails to terminate in the conserved phenylalanine or tryptophan, so it likely reflects a read error. The chain has TRBV29-1 and TRBJ1-5; D perhaps matches TRBD1 (6 bases). Germline CDR1 reads SQVTM; CDR2 reads ANQGSEA. V was shortened by 8 bases and J by 7 bases, with 21 bases between the two germline ends. The CDR3 runs to 14 residues. DNA of the CDR3: TGCAGCATATCCGAACAGGGTCATGGGCAGCCCCAGCATTAT. This gives the protein CSISEQGHGQPQHY.

This clonotype is medium-sized in the sample. The CDR3 nucleotides read TGCAGCGTTGCAGGTGTTCCCTCCTACGAGCAGTACTTC. Its protein is CSVAGVPSYEQYF. This chain joins TRBV29-1 and TRBJ2-7, with D unresolved. Per germline, CDR1 SQVTM and CDR2 ANQGSEA. This CDR3 is built from 13 residues. V lost 4 bases and J lost 0, with 10 bases in between.

V usage is TRBV9 and J usage is TRBJ2-3, with 11 bases aligning to TRBD2. This CDR3 is 17 amino acids long. Trimming at V came to 0 bases and at J to 6 bases, leaving 9 bases not matched to a gene. Germline CDR1 SGDLS, CDR2 YYNGEE. Here the CDR3 reads CASSVEETSGIIDTQYF. The DNA of the CDR3 is TGTGCCAGCAGCGTAGAAGAGACTAGCGGGATCATTGATACGCAGTATTTT. The variable domain in full, with the rest retrieved from reference TRBV9 and TRBJ2-3, is DSGVTQTPKHLITATGQRVTLRCSPRSGDLSVYWYQQSLDQGLQFLIQYYNGEERAKGNILERFSAQQFPDLHSELNLSSLELGDSALYFCASSVEETSGIIDTQYFGPGTRLTVL.

To note about this clonotype: The junction departs from the called germline gene at one end, perhaps through a read error. The J gene is TRBJ2-3, the V gene TRBV5-5, with D perhaps matching TRBD2 (6 bases). This CDR3 spans 14 amino acids. The germline V gene has CDR1 SGHKS and CDR2 YYEKEE (reference sequence). The CDR3 is CVSSLGTYTYTQYF. The CDR3 DNA sequence: TGTGTCAGCAGCTTGGGGACTTACACATATACGCAGTATTTT.

V and J are TRBV10-2 and TRBJ2-5; possibly TRBD1 for D (7 bases). The ends were cut back, 7 bases at V and 5 bases at J, with 14 bases in the middle. The CDR3 has 13 amino acids. Germline lookup yields CDR1 WSHSY and CDR2 SAAADI. This chain's CDR3 is CASKTGRFETQYF. DNA of the CDR3: TGCGCCAGCAAGACAGGGAGGTTTGAGACCCAGTACTTC.

The sample holds a few counts of this clonotype. Given the absence of the conserved phenylalanine or tryptophan at the CDR3 end, a read error is likely. The rearrangement links TRBV11-1 to TRBJ2-4; 8 bases fit TRBD2. Germline lookup yields CDR1 SGHAT and CDR2 FQDESV (reference sequence). The CDR3 spans 17 residues. CDR3 residues: CASSFPGTSGTKDIQYL. CDR3 nucleotides: TGTGCCAGCAGCTTTCCCGGGACTAGTGGGACCAAAGACATTCAGTACCTC.

Comment on this clonotype: Germline and junction disagree at one end, which may indicate a read error. V usage is TRBV11-2 and J usage is TRBJ2-2, with D perhaps TRBD2 (6 bases). This CDR3 has 17 amino acids. Germline CDR1 and CDR2: SGHAT and FQNNGV. The CDR3 DNA reads TGTGCCAGCAGTTTAGCATTAGGAGGGGCGAACACCGGGGAACTGTCATTT. Protein sequence: CASSLALGGANTGELSF.

This clonotype was picked up a small number of times. A much larger clone differs by one base, so this may be a read error. Likely a read error: the CDR3 ends without its conserved phenylalanine or tryptophan. The chain is built from TRBV28 and TRBJ1-1; no definite D call. Germline-derived CDR1 and CDR2 are MDHEN and SYDVKM. V lost 4 bases and J 7 bases, leaving 4 bases between the germline ends. The CDR3 is 10 residues long. DNA for the CDR3: TGTGCCAGCAGTTCCCGTGAAGCTTTCTCT. Amino acids: CASSSREAFS.

V is TRBV7-9 and J is TRBJ2-7; no definite D call. The germline V gene encodes CDR1 SEHNR and CDR2 FQNEAQ (reference sequence). V shed 2 bases and J shed 10 bases, with 12 bases lying between them. This CDR3 comprises 12 residues. As DNA, the CDR3 is TGTGCCAGCAGCTTACGAGGTGGCGATCAGTACTTC. Encoded protein: CASSLRGGDQYF.

J is TRBJ2-7 and V is TRBV4-1; D possibly corresponds to TRBD2 (5 bases). Between the trimmed V and J ends, which lost 3 bases and 3 bases, there was a span of 18 bases. The CDR3 sequence is 16 residues long. Looked up from germline, CDR1 is MGHRA and CDR2 is YSYEKL. This CDR3 reads CASSHTIPGTVYEQYF. The CDR3 nucleotides read TGCGCCAGCAGCCACACCATACCGGGAACCGTCTACGAGCAGTACTTC.

V gene TRBV6-2 or TRBV6-3 combines with J gene TRBJ2-1, with D perhaps matching TRBD1 (6 bases). V lost 6 bases to trimming and J lost 9 bases, with 15 bases between them. This CDR3 is built from 13 residues. CDR1 and CDR2 from the germline V gene are MNHEY and SVGEGT. Written as DNA, the CDR3 is TGTGCCAGCAGAACTACAGGGCACGGTGAGCAGTTCTTC. It yields the protein CASRTTGHGEQFF.

A word on this clonotype: The junction departs from germline at one end; a sequencing error may be responsible. V usage is TRBV29-1 and J usage is TRBJ1-2; 10 bases are shared with TRBD1. The CDR3 length is 12 residues. Germline lookup yields CDR1 SQVTM and CDR2 ANQGSEA. In DNA form, the CDR3 reads TGCAGTGTTGCGGGACAGGGGTATTGCTACACCTTC. Residues: CSVAGQGYCYTF.

Of note for this clonotype: A much larger clone lies a single base off, so this may be a read error. This chain joins TRBV4-2 and TRBJ2-5; 10 bases fit TRBD1. The CDR3 is 16 amino acids. CDR1 is LGHNA, CDR2 YNFKEQ, per germline. The CDR3 protein is CASSQDGTGDQENQYF. For the CDR3, the DNA is TGTGCCAGCAGCCAAGACGGGACAGGGGACCAAGAGAACCAGTACTTC.

Points on this clonotype: With a much larger clone just one base away, this may be a read error. V usage is TRBV11-2 and J usage is TRBJ2-1; 10 bases align to TRBD2. The CDR3 has 17 residues. The V gene end was trimmed by 5 bases and the J gene end by 8 bases; junction bases not matched to a gene: 15. Germline loops: CDR1 SGHAT, CDR2 FQNNGV. CDR3 coding DNA: TGTGCCAGCAGCAGGAGACCAGCGGGAGGGCCGGGGGATGAGCAGTTCTTC. Its protein is CASSRRPAGGPGDEQFF.

This rearrangement joins TRBV7-9 to TRBJ2-7, with TRBD2 as a possible D gene (6 bases). Germline CDR1 SEHNR, CDR2 FQNEAQ (reference sequence). The CDR3 runs to 18 residues. V was cut by 9 bases and J by 2 bases, with 29 bases left in between. The CDR3 DNA sequence: TGTGCCAGTAGCGGCGGGACTTGCGGTAACCAGCGTCCCTACGAGCAGTACTTC. It codes for CASSGGTCGNQRPYEQYF.

Regarding this clonotype: Compared with germline, one end of the junction differs, possibly owing to a read error. The CDR3 DNA reads as TGTGCTAGCAGTTGGACCGGGACTCTCCGCACGGATACGCGGTATTTT. Its translation is CASSWTGTLRTDTRYF. V gene TRBV6-6 combines with J gene TRBJ2-3; possibly TRBD2 for D (6 bases). The CDR3 totals 16 residues. Germline values: CDR1 MNHNY, CDR2 SVGAGI (reference sequence).

The chain has TRBV5-1 and TRBJ2-7; weak D call: TRBD1 (5 bases). Germline CDR1 and CDR2: SGHRS and YFSETQ. The CDR3 loop spans 13 amino acids. V lost 6 bases to trimming and J lost 3 bases, with 13 bases between them. CDR3 in amino acids: CASNSTVDYEQYF. In nucleotides, the CDR3 is TGCGCCAGCAACTCGACAGTAGACTACGAGCAGTACTTC.

This rearrangement joins TRBV4-1 to TRBJ1-2; 7 nucleotides line up with TRBD1. V shed 10 bases, J shed 2 bases, and the junction held 10 bases outside the gene matches. The CDR3 extends over 14 amino acids. Germline V lookup: CDR1 MGHRA, CDR2 YSYEKL. DNA of the CDR3: TGCGCCAACAACCAAAGGGACAGAAACTATGGCTACACCTTC. This sequence encodes CANNQRDRNYGYTF.

This clonotype appeared a few times. The rearrangement links TRBV5-5 to TRBJ2-1; TRBD1 aligns across 7 bases. From germline, CDR1 is SGHKS and CDR2 YYEKEE (reference sequence). CDR3 size: 15 residues. Trimming cost V 4 bases and J 0 bases; bases outside gene matches: 4. CDR3 bases: TGTGCCAGCAGCGGACAGGTGAACTCCTACAATGAGCAGTTCTTC. This sequence encodes CASSGQVNSYNEQFF.

In its sample, this clonotype was seen many times. The chain couples TRBV6-5 to TRBJ2-7, with D perhaps TRBD1 (5 bases). The germline V gene encodes CDR1 MNHEY and CDR2 SVGAGI. Trimming cost V 1 base and J 5 bases, with 12 bases left between them. The CDR3 is 14 amino acids. Here the CDR3 DNA reads TGTGCCAGCAGTTACTACAGGTCCAACCACGAGCAGTACTTC. Protein: CASSYYRSNHEQYF.

The chain uses TRBV11-2 and TRBJ2-5; 8 bases align to TRBD2. V dropped 5 bases and J dropped 9; count of bases not matched to a gene: 23. The germline gives CDR1 SGHAT, CDR2 FQNNGV. CDR3 length equals 18 residues. The CDR3 reads CASSPSSIQGTGREAQYF. The CDR3 DNA reads TGTGCCAGCAGCCCTAGCTCAATTCAGGGTACTGGGCGGGAGGCCCAGTACTTC.

In its sample, this clonotype was seen a few times. The J gene is TRBJ2-1, the V gene TRBV6-5; D might be TRBD2 (5 bases). The V end lost 8 bases, the J end lost 9 bases, and 11 bases lay between the germline ends. This CDR3 comprises 11 residues. Germline CDR1 MNHEY, CDR2 SVGAGI. The CDR3 region has the DNA TGTGCCAGCGGGAGTGGGAGTGAGCAGTTCTTC. It codes for CASGSGSEQFF.